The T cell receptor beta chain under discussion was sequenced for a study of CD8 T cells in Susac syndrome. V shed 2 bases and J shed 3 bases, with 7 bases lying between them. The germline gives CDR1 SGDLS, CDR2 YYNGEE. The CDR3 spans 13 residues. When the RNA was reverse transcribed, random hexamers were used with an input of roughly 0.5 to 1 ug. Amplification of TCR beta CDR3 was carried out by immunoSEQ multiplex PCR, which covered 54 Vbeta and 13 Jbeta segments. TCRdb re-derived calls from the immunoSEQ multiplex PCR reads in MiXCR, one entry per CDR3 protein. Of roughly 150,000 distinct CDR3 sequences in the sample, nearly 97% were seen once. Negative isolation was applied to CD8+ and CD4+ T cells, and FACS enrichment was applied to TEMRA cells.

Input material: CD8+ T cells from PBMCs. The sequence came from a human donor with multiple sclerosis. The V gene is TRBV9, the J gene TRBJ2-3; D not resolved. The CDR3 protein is CASSVKPTDTQYF. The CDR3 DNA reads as TGTGCCAGCAGCGTCAAGCCGACAGATACGCAGTATTTT.